This section outlines one T cell receptor beta chain sequence together with its context. With 2 bases removed from V and 10 bases from J, the gap between germline ends came to 6 bases. Germline CDR1 is SGHNT and CDR2 is YENEEA. The length of the CDR3 is 11 residues. The method was immunoSEQ multiplex PCR; TCRdb's version includes in-frame clones alone and lacks a portion of them. Altogether 70,000 to 95,000 clones are present, 90% to 95% being singletons, with the ten largest covering about 0.22%. The record originates from a study of technical replicates of blood from a handful of donors. Sequencing input: T cells isolated from PBMCs. The clonotype originates from a human donor in good health. The V gene is TRBV11-3, the J gene TRBJ2-1; no reliable D call. The CDR3 DNA reads as TGTGCCAGCAGCTTACGTGGCGAGCAGTTCTTC. It encodes CASSLRGEQFF.